Listed here is a single T cell receptor (beta chain). Its matching antigen is unknown. This CDR3 comprises 15 residues. Germline CDR1 and CDR2: MNHEY and SVGAGI. After removal of 2 bases from V and 8 bases from J, the junction contained 8 bases not matched to a gene. The sample belongs to a study of T cell responses to AZD1222 COVID-19 vaccine. For the study at large: Second doses that came at about 4 or about 12 weeks were put together. Findings and caveats of the study: A reported finding is that nearly half of spike-specific TCRs target unmutated variant regions. Only 5 or 6 people who got AZD1222 tested seropositive at baseline. Spike-specific TCR breadth and depth went up after people got two AZD1222 doses.

The data were produced by immunoSEQ multiplex PCR, yet TCRdb's version contains in-frame clones alone and is incomplete. The sample lists about 110,000 clones; just over 85% were seen once. This sample comprised peripheral blood, obtained on day 0 of AZD1222 vaccination. The TCR was taken from an adult in good health. The chain has TRBV6-5 and TRBJ1-2; 10 nucleotides agree with TRBD1. DNA for the CDR3: TGTGCCAGCAGTTACCTTTCAGGGACAGGGGTGGGCTACACCTTC. Its protein is CASSYLSGTGVGYTF.